Here is one T cell receptor (beta chain) with its context. The junction had 3 bases not matched to a gene; V was cut back by 5 bases and J by 2 bases. The germline V gene encodes CDR1 LGHNA and CDR2 YSLEER. The CDR3 extends over 14 amino acids. This record belongs to a study of T cell changes during pregnancy in multiple sclerosis. Repertoires were generated with immunoSEQ multiplex PCR, while TCRdb's copy carries only in-frame clones and drops some. This sample has almost 20,000 clones, with 86% found just once. V usage is TRBV4-3 and J usage is TRBJ2-7, with 10 bases fitting TRBD2. The TCR comes from a female donor in good health, enrolled as a control in a pregnancy study. Specimen: CD8+ T cells from peripheral blood mononuclear cells, collected in the third trimester of pregnancy. The CDR3 here is CASSTGTSAYEQYF. The CDR3 DNA sequence: TGCGCCAGCAGCACCGGGACTAGCGCCTACGAGCAGTACTTC.